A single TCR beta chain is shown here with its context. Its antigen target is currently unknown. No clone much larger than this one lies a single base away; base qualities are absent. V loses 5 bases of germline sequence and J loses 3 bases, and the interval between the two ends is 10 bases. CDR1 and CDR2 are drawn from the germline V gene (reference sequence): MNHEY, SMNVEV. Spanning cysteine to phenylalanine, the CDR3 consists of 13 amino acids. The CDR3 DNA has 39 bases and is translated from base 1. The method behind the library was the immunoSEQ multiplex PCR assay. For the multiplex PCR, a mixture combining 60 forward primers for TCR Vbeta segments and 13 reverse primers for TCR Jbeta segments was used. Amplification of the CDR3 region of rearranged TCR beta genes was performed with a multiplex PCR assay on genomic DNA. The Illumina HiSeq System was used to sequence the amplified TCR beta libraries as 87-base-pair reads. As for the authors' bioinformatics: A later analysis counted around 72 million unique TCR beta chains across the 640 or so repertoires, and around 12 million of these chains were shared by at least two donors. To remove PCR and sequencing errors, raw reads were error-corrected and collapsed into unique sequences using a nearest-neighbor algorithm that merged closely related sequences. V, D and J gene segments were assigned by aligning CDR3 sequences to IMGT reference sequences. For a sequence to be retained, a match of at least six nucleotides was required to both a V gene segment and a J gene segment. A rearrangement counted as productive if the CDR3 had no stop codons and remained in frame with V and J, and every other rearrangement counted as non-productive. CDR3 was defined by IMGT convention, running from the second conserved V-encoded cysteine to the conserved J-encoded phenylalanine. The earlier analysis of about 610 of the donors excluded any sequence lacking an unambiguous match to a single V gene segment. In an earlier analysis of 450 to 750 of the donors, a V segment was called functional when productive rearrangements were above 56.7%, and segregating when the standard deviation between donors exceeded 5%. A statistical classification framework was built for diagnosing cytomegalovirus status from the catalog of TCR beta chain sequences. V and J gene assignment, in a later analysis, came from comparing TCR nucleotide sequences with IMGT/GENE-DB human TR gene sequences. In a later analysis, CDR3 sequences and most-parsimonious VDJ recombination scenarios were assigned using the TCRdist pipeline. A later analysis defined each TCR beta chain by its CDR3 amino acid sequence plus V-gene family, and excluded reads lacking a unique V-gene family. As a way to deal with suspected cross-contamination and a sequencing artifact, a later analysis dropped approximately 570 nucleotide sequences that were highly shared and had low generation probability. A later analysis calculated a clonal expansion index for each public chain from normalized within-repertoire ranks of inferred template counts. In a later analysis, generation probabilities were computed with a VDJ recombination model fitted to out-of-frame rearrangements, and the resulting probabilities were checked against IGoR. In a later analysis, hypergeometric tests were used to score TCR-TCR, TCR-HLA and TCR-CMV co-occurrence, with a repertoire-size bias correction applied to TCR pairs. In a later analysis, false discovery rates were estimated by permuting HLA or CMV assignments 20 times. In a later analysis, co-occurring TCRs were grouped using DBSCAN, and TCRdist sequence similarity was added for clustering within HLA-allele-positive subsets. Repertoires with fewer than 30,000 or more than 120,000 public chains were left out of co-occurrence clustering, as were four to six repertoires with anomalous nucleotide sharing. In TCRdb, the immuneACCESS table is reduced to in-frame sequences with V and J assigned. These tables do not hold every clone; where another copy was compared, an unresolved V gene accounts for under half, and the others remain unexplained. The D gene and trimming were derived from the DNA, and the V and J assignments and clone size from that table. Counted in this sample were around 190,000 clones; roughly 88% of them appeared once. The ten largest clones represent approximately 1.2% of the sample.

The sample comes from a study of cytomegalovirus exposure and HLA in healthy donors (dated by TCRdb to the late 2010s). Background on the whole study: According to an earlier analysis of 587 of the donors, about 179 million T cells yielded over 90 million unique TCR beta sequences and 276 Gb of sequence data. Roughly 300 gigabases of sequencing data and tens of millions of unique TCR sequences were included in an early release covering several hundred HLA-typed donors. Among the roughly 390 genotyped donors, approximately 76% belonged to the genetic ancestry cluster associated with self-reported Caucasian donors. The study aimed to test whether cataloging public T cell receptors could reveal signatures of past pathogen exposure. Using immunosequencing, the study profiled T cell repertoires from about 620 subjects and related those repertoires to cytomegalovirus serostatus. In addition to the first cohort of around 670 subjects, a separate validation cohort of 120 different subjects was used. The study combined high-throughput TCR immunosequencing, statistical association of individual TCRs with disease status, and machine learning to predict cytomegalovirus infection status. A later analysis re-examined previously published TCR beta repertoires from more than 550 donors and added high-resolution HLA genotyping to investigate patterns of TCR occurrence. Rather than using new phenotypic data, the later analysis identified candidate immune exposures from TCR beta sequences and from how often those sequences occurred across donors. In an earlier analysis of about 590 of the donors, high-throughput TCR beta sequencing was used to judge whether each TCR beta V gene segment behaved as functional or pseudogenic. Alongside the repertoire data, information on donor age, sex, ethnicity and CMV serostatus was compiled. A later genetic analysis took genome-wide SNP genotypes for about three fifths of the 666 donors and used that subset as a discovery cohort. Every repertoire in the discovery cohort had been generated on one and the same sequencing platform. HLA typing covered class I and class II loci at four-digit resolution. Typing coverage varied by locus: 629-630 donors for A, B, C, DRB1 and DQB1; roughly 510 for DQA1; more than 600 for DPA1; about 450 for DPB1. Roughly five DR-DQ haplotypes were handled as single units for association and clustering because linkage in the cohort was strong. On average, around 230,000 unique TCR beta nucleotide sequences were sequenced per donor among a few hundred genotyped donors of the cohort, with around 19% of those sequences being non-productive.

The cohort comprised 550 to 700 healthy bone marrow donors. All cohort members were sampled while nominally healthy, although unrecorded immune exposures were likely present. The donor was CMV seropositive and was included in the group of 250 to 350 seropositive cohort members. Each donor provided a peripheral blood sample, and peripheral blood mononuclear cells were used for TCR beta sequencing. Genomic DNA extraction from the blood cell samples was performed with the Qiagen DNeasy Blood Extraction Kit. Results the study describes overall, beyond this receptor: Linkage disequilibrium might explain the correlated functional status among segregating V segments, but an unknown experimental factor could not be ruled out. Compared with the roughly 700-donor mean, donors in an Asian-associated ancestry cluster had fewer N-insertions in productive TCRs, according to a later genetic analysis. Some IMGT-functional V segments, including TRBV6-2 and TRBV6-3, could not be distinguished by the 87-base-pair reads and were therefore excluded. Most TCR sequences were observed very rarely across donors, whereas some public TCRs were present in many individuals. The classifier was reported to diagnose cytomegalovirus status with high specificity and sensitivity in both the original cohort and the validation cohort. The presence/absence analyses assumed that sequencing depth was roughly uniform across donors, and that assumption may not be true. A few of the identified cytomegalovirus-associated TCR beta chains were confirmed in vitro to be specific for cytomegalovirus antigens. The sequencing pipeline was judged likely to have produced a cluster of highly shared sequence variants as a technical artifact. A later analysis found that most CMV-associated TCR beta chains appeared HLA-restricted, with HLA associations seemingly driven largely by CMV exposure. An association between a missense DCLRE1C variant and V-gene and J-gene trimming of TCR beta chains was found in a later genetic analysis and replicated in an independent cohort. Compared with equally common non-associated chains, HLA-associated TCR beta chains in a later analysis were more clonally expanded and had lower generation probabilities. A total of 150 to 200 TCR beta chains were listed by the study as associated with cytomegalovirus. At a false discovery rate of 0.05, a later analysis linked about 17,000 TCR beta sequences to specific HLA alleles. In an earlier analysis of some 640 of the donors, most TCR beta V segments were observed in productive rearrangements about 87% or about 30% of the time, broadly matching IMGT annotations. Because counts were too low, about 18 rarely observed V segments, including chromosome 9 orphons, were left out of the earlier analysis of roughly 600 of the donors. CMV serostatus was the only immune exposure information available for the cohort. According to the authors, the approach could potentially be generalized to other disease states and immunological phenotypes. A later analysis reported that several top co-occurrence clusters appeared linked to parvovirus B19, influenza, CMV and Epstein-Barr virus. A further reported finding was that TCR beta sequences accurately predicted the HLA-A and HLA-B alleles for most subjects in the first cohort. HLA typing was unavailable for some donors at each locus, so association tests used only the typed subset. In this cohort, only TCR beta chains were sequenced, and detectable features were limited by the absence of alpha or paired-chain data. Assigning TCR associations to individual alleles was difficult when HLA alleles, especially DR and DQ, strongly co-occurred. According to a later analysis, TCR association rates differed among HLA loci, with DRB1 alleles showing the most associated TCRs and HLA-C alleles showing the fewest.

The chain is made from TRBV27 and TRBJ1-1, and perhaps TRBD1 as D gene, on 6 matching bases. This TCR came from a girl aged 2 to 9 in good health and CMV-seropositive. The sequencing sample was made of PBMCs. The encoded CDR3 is CASSTQGYTEAFF. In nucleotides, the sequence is TGTGCCAGCAGTACACAGGGTTACACTGAAGCTTTCTTT.